A single sample gave rise to the 9 T cell receptor beta chains below, sequenced in a study of vaccination and CD4 T cells after COVID-19. No antigen has been assigned to these receptors. Treatment meaning: roughly 10-day PBMC culture with coronavirus spike peptide pools or control peptides (ViraFEST assay). Oncomine TCR Beta short-read sequencing was applied to DNA from cultured CD4+ T cells. From the PCR reads, TCRdb called clonotypes with MiXCR, one entry per CDR3 protein. This sample has about 17,000 distinct CDR3 sequences, with almost 60% found just once. The source material was CD4+ T cells from blood, cultured in vitro. The receptors originated from a human donor who had recovered from COVID-19.

The rearrangement uses TRBV20-1 and TRBJ2-1; 16 bases map to TRBD2. The CDR3 runs to 15 residues. Germline values: CDR1 DFQATT, CDR2 SNEGSKA (reference sequence). The V segment lost 6 bases and the J segment 8 bases; nucleotides outside the gene matches: 7. CDR3 region: CSAQGLAGGLDEQFF. DNA for the CDR3: TGCAGTGCCCAGGGACTAGCGGGGGGGTTGGATGAGCAGTTCTTC.

Of note for this clonotype: At one of its ends the junction is not consistent with the germline gene, which may arise from a read error. The chain employs TRBV27 and TRBJ1-2, with D maybe TRBD1 (5 bases). This CDR3 has 14 amino acids. Germline assignment: CDR1 MNHEY and CDR2 SMNVEV (reference sequence). The CDR3 coding sequence is TGTGCCAGCAGCACCAGCCACAGCCCTTGGGGCTACGCCTTC. Protein sequence: CASSTSHSPWGYAF.

V is TRBV6-2 or TRBV6-3 and J is TRBJ2-2; 10 bases are a match to TRBD2. After removal of 0 bases from V and 2 bases from J, the junction contained 9 bases not matched to a gene. The CDR3 is made up of 19 amino acids. Germline lookup yields CDR1 MNHEY and CDR2 SVGEGT. The CDR3 loop reads CASSYSSSGSRPNTGELFF. CDR3 nucleotide sequence: TGTGCCAGCAGTTACTCGTCTAGCGGGAGCCGTCCAAACACCGGGGAGCTGTTTTTT.

This clonotype was seen a few times. The chain couples TRBV2 to TRBJ2-5; 10 nucleotides align to TRBD2. This CDR3 is built from 15 residues. Germline CDR1 is SNHLY and CDR2 is FYNNEI. Trimming took 2 bases from V and 12 from J; bases not matched to a gene: 12. The CDR3 DNA is TGTGCCAGCAGTGAATCGGAACTAGCGGGGCCGGAAAAGTACTTC. Its protein is CASSESELAGPEKYF.

V gene TRBV20-1 combines with J gene TRBJ2-1; TRBD2 is a possible D gene (6 bases). This CDR3 has 12 amino acids. V was clipped by 8 bases and J by 9 bases, with 17 bases between them. Germline V gene data show CDR1 as DFQATT and CDR2 as SNEGSKA (reference sequence). CDR3: CSTRGNIGEQFF. The CDR3 DNA reads as TGCAGTACCCGCGGGAACATTGGTGAGCAGTTCTTC.

The CDR3 loop reads CASSRRDSVGEQYF. CDR3 DNA sequence: TGTGCCAGCAGTAGAAGGGACTCGGTGGGGGAGCAGTACTTC. The gene calls are TRBV7-9 and TRBJ2-7, with D maybe TRBD2 (6 bases). The V gene lost 6 bases and the J gene lost 7 bases, with 19 bases spanning the gap. The CDR3 length is 14 residues. Germline V gene sequence: CDR1 SEHNR, CDR2 FQNEAQ (reference sequence).

This chain uses TRBV20-1 with TRBJ2-3, with 9 bases that match TRBD2. Germline trimming cut 5 bases from V and 0 bases from J; bases unmatched to any gene: 3. Per the germline V gene, CDR1 is DFQATT and CDR2 is SNEGSKA (reference sequence). The CDR3 covers 14 residues. Written as DNA, the CDR3 is TGCAGTGCTCTGGGACTAGCTAGCACAGATACGCAGTATTTT. Its protein product is CSALGLASTDTQYF.

This clonotype was found a few times. This chain uses TRBV15 with TRBJ2-5; D remains unclear. Germline CDR1 and CDR2: LNHNV and YYDKDF (reference sequence). This CDR3 is built from 13 residues. The V end lost 3 bases, the J end lost 1 base, and 6 bases lay between the germline ends. CDR3 coding DNA: TGTGCCACCAGCAGGGACGGCCAAGAGACCCAGTACTTC. It yields the protein CATSRDGQETQYF.

This clonotype was picked up a small number of times. The J gene is TRBJ1-1, the V gene TRBV7-9; no reliable D call. V was trimmed by 4 bases and J by 5 bases, leaving 5 bases between them. The germline gives CDR1 SEHNR, CDR2 FQNEAQ (reference sequence). The CDR3 extends over 11 amino acids. CDR3 DNA sequence: TGTGCCAGCAGCTACCCGACTGAAGCTTTCTTT. This translates into CASSYPTEAFF.